This T cell receptor (beta chain) derives from a study of T cells after yellow fever vaccination (dated by TCRdb to about 2019). In the study overall: Libraries from fractions with low cell numbers were prepared with the SMART-Seq v4 Ultra Low Input RNA kit. To follow T-cell clones before and after primary and booster YFV17D yellow fever vaccination, bulk TCR alpha and beta repertoires were sequenced over time. The cohort comprised two healthy male donors, one aged 18 to 30 and one aged 30 to 40 years. Bulk PBMC replicates and cell subsets were isolated from blood drawn at multiple timepoints before and after both primary and secondary immunization.

What the treatment or condition label conveys for this sample: live attenuated yellow fever vaccine strain. At each blood-draw timepoint, two biological replicates of bulk PBMCs were obtained. A standard Ficoll-Paque protocol was used to isolate PBMCs from peripheral blood. RNA was extracted with TriZol from bulk PBMCs, CD4 and CD8 fractions, and dextramer-positive and dextramer-negative fractions. In this sample, this clonotype turned up many times. There is no known antigen for this receptor. No per-base quality is available; no much larger clone lies one base away. What the study reported, not specific to this receptor: Computational filtering was required because FACS-sorted repertoires could contain abundant contaminating clonotypes from the bulk population. A small share of clonotypes was detected in both CD4 and CD8 compartments, with the overlap likely arising from convergent recombination. Most clones expanded after primary vaccination (about 95% of CD4 and around 89% of CD8) were re-detected after the booster, suggesting that broad memory maintenance occurred. The secondary T-cell response was weaker than the primary response but faster, peaking on day 5 instead of day 15. The study included only a couple of donors, which limits how far the findings can be generalized.

CDR1 and CDR2, per the germline V gene (reference sequence), are DFQATT and SNEGSKA. V and J are truncated by 4 bases and 1 base respectively, leaving an intervening sequence of 12 bases. From the cysteine through the phenylalanine, the CDR3 covers 14 amino acids. The DNA shown is the 42-base CDR3, in frame from base 1. Synthesis of TCR cDNA relied on 5'RACE template switching, a step that introduced a universal primer site along with unique molecular identifiers. cDNA synthesis was primed from both the TCR alpha and TCR beta constant segments. Library amplification involved two PCR steps, and the second step added sample barcodes and sequencing adapters. Sequencing of libraries was done on Illumina HiSeq 2500 (2x100 bp) or NovaSeq (2x150 bp). As for the authors' bioinformatics: MIGEC was used to demultiplex reads and collapse the reads into UMI consensus sequences, and MiXCR was used for V(D)J alignment. Clonotypes responding to the vaccine were identified with edgeR on replicate PBMC samples, with the criteria of FDR below 0.01 and a log2 fold change above 5 up to day 15. Bulk clonotypes were assigned CD4 or CD8 identity according to which sequenced CD4 or CD8 repertoire held them at higher abundance. Clones were called with MiXCR by TCRdb after fastp trimmed the public reads at Q25, and only in-frame beta chains were retained. Records with the same CDR3 protein are collapsed into one entry carrying the most frequent genes and DNA. TCRdb's processing, not the authors' own work, is the source of the V and J calls. Present in this sample are about 300,000 distinct CDR3 sequences, roughly 6.8% of which were seen just once. Jointly, the top ten make up around 17% of the sample.

The sequence came from a man between 18 and 35 years old who received the YFV17D yellow fever vaccine. The V and J segments used are TRBV20-1 and TRBJ2-3; the D gene cannot be named for sure. Sequenced material: PBMCs, taken more than 40 days after the first yellow fever vaccination. The DNA is TGCAGTGCTATAAGGGTGGTGGGCACAGATACGCAGTATTTT. This translates into CSAIRVVGTDTQYF.